A selection of T cell receptor beta chains follows, all from one sample in a study of identical twins. TCRdb fed the 5' RACE reads into MiXCR, producing one record per CDR3 protein. The sample shows 230,000 or so distinct CDR3 sequences, around 8% of them seen only once. The sample was also linked to a second study, of yellow fever vaccine responses in identical twins.

Sequenced sample: CD8+ T cells sorted from blood. Receptor source: a woman under 30 in good health. CDR3s leave out the opening cysteine and the closing phenylalanine or tryptophan. The order of the fields is clone size, J gene, V gene, CDR3 protein. Clone size is given for some rows only: seen once, a few or many times, or a class if the clone is expanded.

>few|TRBJ2-1|TRBV29-1
SVVGLAGAPYNEQF
>few|TRBJ2-3|TRBV5-6
ASCTWATDTQY
>few|TRBJ1-2|TRBV7-9
ASSSISPPGQTYGYT
>NA|TRBJ2-7|TRBV20-1
SARDMASYEQY
>NA|TRBJ2-7|TRBV5-5
ASSLSRWGREQY
>NA|TRBJ2-7|TRBV10-3
AISESWTSGRNEQY
>few|TRBJ2-2|TRBV5-1
ASTRRGIGELF
>few|TRBJ2-1|TRBV29-1
SVKGSIAGGNYNEQF
>few|TRBJ2-7|TRBV20-1
SVKGGRDYEQY
>NA|TRBJ2-5|TRBV4-3
ASSQWIGKETQY
>NA|TRBJ2-5|TRBV21-1
ASSIAGLQETQY
>few|TRBJ2-1|TRBV5-6
ASSQGGNNEQF
>few|TRBJ2-3|TRBV6-1
ASTGDYTDTQY
>few|TRBJ2-3|TRBV4-1
ASSQERLPGEGDTQY
>many|TRBJ2-1|TRBV4-3
ASSQRRTEVYNEQF
>NA|TRBJ1-1|TRBV7-9
ASSFLVWNTEAF
>few|TRBJ1-1|TRBV24-1
ATSDPGTGNTEAF
>few|TRBJ2-3|TRBV3-1
ASSQDVGVTFTDTQY
>NA|TRBJ2-7|TRBV12-3/TRBV12-4
ASSLREGVYEQY
>few|TRBJ2-1|TRBV7-9
ASSPWTEGSYNEQF
>many|TRBJ2-7|TRBV20-1
SARGVEDSSYEQY
>few|TRBJ2-2|TRBV6-4
ASSDGQSGELF
>medium-sized|TRBJ2-3|TRBV12-3/TRBV12-4
ASSPPGLAGPKPTDTQY
>NA|TRBJ1-3|TRBV6-6
ASSYSPGLSGNTIY
>NA|TRBJ2-2|TRBV9
ASSVASRQPNTGELF
>NA|TRBJ2-7|TRBV20-1
STQWTGSSYEQY
>NA|TRBJ2-7|TRBV4-2
ASSQDRDLSYEQY
>many|TRBJ2-3|TRBV12-3/TRBV12-4
ASSRSTDTQY
>few|TRBJ2-2|TRBV7-9
ASSPRVGELF
>NA|TRBJ2-7|TRBV18
ASSPSPLPYEQY
>few|TRBJ1-1|TRBV7-9
ASSDYSEAF
>many|TRBJ2-1|TRBV27
ASSLRGVANPFSEQF
>many|TRBJ1-2|TRBV9
ASSVGNRGQEGYT
>NA|TRBJ2-7|TRBV15
ATSIPDSAYEQY
>many|TRBJ2-2|TRBV4-2
ASSSRTTGELF